The 2 T cell receptor beta chains presented below share a single source sample, sequenced in a study of blood T cells in healthy people across ages. Primed by a sample-barcoded 5' primer and a J-beta primer mix, a second PCR proceeded for about 6 to 11 cycles. Via MiXCR, TCRdb re-called the 5' RACE reads, giving one row per CDR3 protein. The sample carries 270,000 or so distinct CDR3 sequences, 25% to 30% recorded once. Sequences were obtained from blood. The receptors shown here come from a woman aged 70 to 79 in good health.

The J gene is TRBJ1-5, the V gene TRBV20-1; no clear D gene. The V gene's germline CDR1 is DFQATT and CDR2 SNEGSKA (reference sequence). Trimming left V 6 bases short and J 2 bases short, with 8 bases between. The CDR3 has 12 amino acids. For the CDR3, the DNA is TGCAGTGCCCACCGGGGCAATCAGCCCCAGCATTTT. The encoded protein is CSAHRGNQPQHF.

The chain couples TRBV28 to TRBJ2-5; 7 positions agree with TRBD2. Germline CDR1 MDHEN, CDR2 SYDVKM. This CDR3 region has 16 residues. V was clipped by 6 bases and J by 1 base; unmatched bases: 11. The CDR3 region has the DNA TGTGCCAGCAGCAATTTGGAGGCTAGCGGCCAAGAGACCCAGTACTTC. Amino acids: CASSNLEASGQETQYF.